This is a list of T cell receptor beta chains from one sample in a study of circulating tumor DNA in untreated peripheral T-cell lymphoma. Here immunoSEQ multiplex PCR was the method, and the copy in TCRdb shows in-frame clones only, minus some. The table lists some 7,300 clones, approximately 72% of them singletons. Source material: tumor tissue. These TCRs come from a human donor with peripheral T-cell lymphoma. CDR3s include the opening cysteine and the closing phenylalanine or tryptophan. Fields, in order: J gene, V gene, CDR3 protein.

j_gene: TRBJ2-7
v_gene: TRBV15
CDR3aa: CATSRGDTYYEQYF

j_gene: TRBJ2-3
v_gene: TRBV19
CDR3aa: CASSSRPSASTDTQYF

j_gene: TRBJ1-1
v_gene: TRBV29-1
CDR3aa: CSVDPRRQGTEAFF

j_gene: TRBJ2-7
v_gene: TRBV6-8
CDR3aa: CASSPSGRRYEQYF

j_gene: TRBJ2-7
v_gene: TRBV30
CDR3aa: CAWSGASGRGYEQYF

j_gene: TRBJ1-3
v_gene: TRBV28
CDR3aa: CASSNARETATGGNTIYF

j_gene: TRBJ2-5
v_gene: TRBV28
CDR3aa: CASSSTSQGMLGETQYF

j_gene: TRBJ1-5
v_gene: TRBV28
CDR3aa: CASSFVGQGTFNQPQHF

j_gene: TRBJ2-4
v_gene: TRBV6-8
CDR3aa: CASSSSGTRRYF

j_gene: TRBJ2-5
v_gene: TRBV28
CDR3aa: CASSRPGLAGWQETQYF

j_gene: TRBJ2-7
v_gene: TRBV11-3
CDR3aa: CASSLGFGVYEQYF

j_gene: TRBJ2-1
v_gene: TRBV14
CDR3aa: CASSPRVRLAEISTYNEQFF

j_gene: TRBJ1-1
v_gene: TRBV6-8
CDR3aa: CASIGGNTEAFF

j_gene: TRBJ2-3
v_gene: TRBV1
CDR3aa: CASSQGQRERGNTQYF

j_gene: TRBJ2-1
v_gene: TRBV2
CDR3aa: CASQLAGAYNEQFF

j_gene: TRBJ2-7
v_gene: TRBV28
CDR3aa: CASSLVSPVPYEQYF

j_gene: TRBJ2-1
v_gene: TRBV18
CDR3aa: CASSPEWGAGSYNEQFF

j_gene: TRBJ2-2
v_gene: TRBV19
CDR3aa: CASSSWTPTGELFF

j_gene: TRBJ1-2
v_gene: TRBV28
CDR3aa: CASVIPGGQGRNGYTF

j_gene: TRBJ2-5
v_gene: TRBV28
CDR3aa: CASSLSQSTQYF

j_gene: TRBJ1-1
v_gene: TRBV6-8
CDR3aa: CASKAMEGNTEAFF

j_gene: TRBJ2-4
v_gene: TRBV29-1
CDR3aa: CSAWRGTKNIQYF

j_gene: TRBJ2-7
v_gene: TRBV19
CDR3aa: CASSIRTGGLEQYF

j_gene: TRBJ2-5
v_gene: TRBV15
CDR3aa: CATSREEGQLYQETQYF

j_gene: TRBJ2-1
v_gene: TRBV28
CDR3aa: CASSSERLAGGNNEQFF

j_gene: TRBJ2-1
v_gene: TRBV7-6
CDR3aa: CASSPRRLVSEQFF

j_gene: TRBJ1-1
v_gene: TRBV7-7
CDR3aa: CASSFTGGWDDTEAFF

j_gene: TRBJ2-7
v_gene: TRBV11-3
CDR3aa: CASTLGQGAYEQYF

j_gene: TRBJ2-7
v_gene: TRBV28
CDR3aa: CASSSFNRGSYEQYF

j_gene: TRBJ2-1
v_gene: TRBV6-8
CDR3aa: CASWKGTSGDNEQFF

j_gene: TRBJ2-6
v_gene: TRBV6-8
CDR3aa: CASSGWAESGANVLTF

j_gene: TRBJ1-5
v_gene: TRBV5-1
CDR3aa: CASSLTGVSNQPQHF

j_gene: TRBJ2-7
v_gene: TRBV19
CDR3aa: CASRARDRTYEQYF

j_gene: TRBJ2-1
v_gene: TRBV23-1
CDR3aa: CASSQSTSNEQFF

j_gene: TRBJ2-7
v_gene: TRBV19
CDR3aa: CASSILLAGDITYEQYF

j_gene: TRBJ1-1
v_gene: TRBV16
CDR3aa: CASSQDDRVEGPF

j_gene: TRBJ2-1
v_gene: TRBV7-5
CDR3aa: CVRSSRRREVNEQFF

j_gene: TRBJ2-7
v_gene: TRBV11-3
CDR3aa: CASSYDRDFTYEQYF

j_gene: TRBJ2-1
v_gene: TRBV14
CDR3aa: CASSPPPGEREAGRDEQFF

j_gene: TRBJ2-1
v_gene: TRBV19
CDR3aa: CASSIGGQIRIRNEQFF

j_gene: TRBJ2-2
v_gene: TRBV28
CDR3aa: CASSLGQVNTGELFF

j_gene: TRBJ2-6
v_gene: TRBV11-3
CDR3aa: CASSPRGIRRSTGANVLTF

j_gene: TRBJ2-3
v_gene: TRBV1
CDR3aa: CASSSQGGRATDTQYF

j_gene: TRBJ2-3
v_gene: TRBV9
CDR3aa: CASSTRSRTDTQYF

j_gene: TRBJ1-1
v_gene: TRBV28
CDR3aa: CASSLSTGLGREAEAFF

j_gene: TRBJ2-1
v_gene: TRBV2
CDR3aa: CASSVRGNEQFF

j_gene: TRBJ1-4
v_gene: TRBV18
CDR3aa: CASSPPGQSNEKLFF

j_gene: TRBJ2-1
v_gene: TRBV6-8
CDR3aa: CASSYSALAGGRLWDEQFF